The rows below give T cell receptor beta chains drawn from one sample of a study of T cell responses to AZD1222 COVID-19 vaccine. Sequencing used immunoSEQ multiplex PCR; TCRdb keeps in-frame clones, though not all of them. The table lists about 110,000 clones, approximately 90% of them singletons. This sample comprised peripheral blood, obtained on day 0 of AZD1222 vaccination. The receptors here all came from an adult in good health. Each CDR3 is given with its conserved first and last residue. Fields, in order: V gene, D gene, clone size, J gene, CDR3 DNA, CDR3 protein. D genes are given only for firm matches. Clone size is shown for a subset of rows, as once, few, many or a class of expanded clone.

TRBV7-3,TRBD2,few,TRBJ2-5,TGTGCCAGCAGCTTAACAGGGGAGGGAGAGACCCAGTACTTC,CASSLTGEGETQYF
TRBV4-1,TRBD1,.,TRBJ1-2,TGCGCCAGCAGCCCTAGACAGGGGGCGGTCTATGGCTACACCTTC,CASSPRQGAVYGYTF
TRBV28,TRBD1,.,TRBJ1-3,TGTGCCAGCAGCTCACCTCCTGGACAGGGGGCGGTGGGAAACACCATATATTTT,CASSSPPGQGAVGNTIYF
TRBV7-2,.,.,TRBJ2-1,TGTGCCAGCAGCGTCCCGGGGCAGTGGAATGAGCAGTTCTTC,CASSVPGQWNEQFF
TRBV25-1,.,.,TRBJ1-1,TGTGCCAGCAGTGAGCCAGGGAACACTGAAGCTTTCTTT,CASSEPGNTEAFF
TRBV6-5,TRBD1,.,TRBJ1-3,TGTGCCAGCAGTTACGACAGGGGACACGGAAACACCATATATTTT,CASSYDRGHGNTIYF
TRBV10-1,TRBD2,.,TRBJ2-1,TGCGCCAGCAGTGAGTCGAAACTAGCGGACTACAATGAGCAGTTCTTC,CASSESKLADYNEQFF
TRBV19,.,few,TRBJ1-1,TGTGCCAGTAGTATAGTCCCAGGTAGTGGGACTGAAGCTTTCTTT,CASSIVPGSGTEAFF
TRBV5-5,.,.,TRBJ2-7,TGTGCCAGCAGCTCGGACTCGTGGTCCTACGAGCAGTACTTC,CASSSDSWSYEQYF
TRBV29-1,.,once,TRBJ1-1,TGCAGCGTTGAAACCCCGGGACGGGTGAACACTGAAGCTTTCTTT,CSVETPGRVNTEAFF
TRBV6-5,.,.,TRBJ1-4,TGTGCCAGCAGGCAGGGAACAACTAATGAAAAACTGTTTTTT,CASRQGTTNEKLFF
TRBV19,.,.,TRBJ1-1,TGTGCCAGTATCCGGGGTGCTGAAGCTTTCTTT,CASIRGAEAFF
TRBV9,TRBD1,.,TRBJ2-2,TGTGCCAGCAACAGGGGAGTAGCCGGGGAGCTGTTTTTT,CASNRGVAGELFF
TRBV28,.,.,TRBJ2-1,TGTGCCAGCAGTTTCTTTGGTGAGCAGTTCTTC,CASSFFGEQFF
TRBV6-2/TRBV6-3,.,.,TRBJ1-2,TGTGCCAGCAGTTACTCGAGTTTGACGGGCTATGGCTACACCTTC,CASSYSSLTGYGYTF
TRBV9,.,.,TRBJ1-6,TGTGCCAGCAGCGTAGGTGGGGGGAATTCACCCCTCCACTTT,CASSVGGGNSPLHF
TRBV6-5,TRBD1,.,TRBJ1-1,TGTGCCAGCAGAATAGACAGGGACACTGAAGCTTTCTTT,CASRIDRDTEAFF
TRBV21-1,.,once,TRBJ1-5,TGTGCCAGCAGCAAAGGCATTCTGAGCCCACGGAAACAGAGCAATCAGCCCCAGCATTTT,CASSKGILSPRKQSNQPQHF
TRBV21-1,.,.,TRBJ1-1,TGTGCCAGCAGCAAAGGGCACAGGGTCTACACTGAAGCTTTCTTT,CASSKGHRVYTEAFF
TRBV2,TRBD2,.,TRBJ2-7,TGTGCCAGCAGTGACCAGCGGGAGGCCCTGCTTAGCGGGCAGTACTTC,CASSDQREALLSGQYF
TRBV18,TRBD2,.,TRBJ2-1,TGTGCCAGCTCACCAGGAAATAGCGGGGGGACCAATGAGCAGTTCTTC,CASSPGNSGGTNEQFF
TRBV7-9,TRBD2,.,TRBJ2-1,TGTGCCAGCAGCCCTCGTGGTAGCGGGAGTAGTAATGAGCAGTTCTTC,CASSPRGSGSSNEQFF
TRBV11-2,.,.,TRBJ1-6,TGTGCCAGCAGCCCGATGGGGCTTAATTCACCCCTCCACTTT,CASSPMGLNSPLHF
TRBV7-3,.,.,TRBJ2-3,TGTGCCAGCAGGGGAGAAAAAAGTACGCAGTATTTT,CASRGEKSTQYF
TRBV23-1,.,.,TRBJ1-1,TGCGCCAGCAGTCCGGCAGCCTACGTGAACACTGAAGCTTTCTTT,CASSPAAYVNTEAFF
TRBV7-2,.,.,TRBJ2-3,TGTGCCAGCAGTGGTATCGATACGCAGTATTTT,CASSGIDTQYF
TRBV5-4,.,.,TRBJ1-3,TGTGCCAGCAGCTTAGCCAGGGGTCCTGGAAACACCATATATTTT,CASSLARGPGNTIYF
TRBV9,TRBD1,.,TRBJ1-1,TGTGCCAGCAGGTCCGAGGTACAGGGGGGAACTGAAGCTTTCTTT,CASRSEVQGGTEAFF
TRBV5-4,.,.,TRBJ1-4,TGTGCCAGCAGCGGGTCCGGGACTGGGAGGGGAGAAAAACTGTTTTTT,CASSGSGTGRGEKLFF
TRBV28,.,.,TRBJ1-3,TGTGCCAGCAGTTTATTCCTGGGTCAAAGAAACACCATATATTTT,CASSLFLGQRNTIYF
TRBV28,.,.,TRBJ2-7,TGTGCCAGCAGTTTAGTCAGAGGAAACTACGAGCAGTACTTC,CASSLVRGNYEQYF
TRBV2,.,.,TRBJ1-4,TGTGCCAGCAGTGAGGGGGGGCAGTCTAATGAAAAACTGTTTTTT,CASSEGGQSNEKLFF
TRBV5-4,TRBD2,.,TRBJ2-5,TGTGCCAGCAGCGCGAATGGACTAGCGGTAGAGACCCAGTACTTC,CASSANGLAVETQYF
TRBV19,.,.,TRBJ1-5,TGTGCCAGTAGTATATTCTTAACAGGTAGAGATCAGCCCCAGCATTTT,CASSIFLTGRDQPQHF
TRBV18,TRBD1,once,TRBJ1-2,TGTGCCAGCTCAGCGAACACAGGGGATGGCTACACCTTC,CASSANTGDGYTF
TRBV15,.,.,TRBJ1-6,TGTGCCACCAGCAGAGATGGCCAGTCGGATTCACCCCTCCACTTT,CATSRDGQSDSPLHF
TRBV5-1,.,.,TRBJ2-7,TGCGCCAGCAGTAAGGGCATGGGAACCTACGAGCAGTACTTC,CASSKGMGTYEQYF
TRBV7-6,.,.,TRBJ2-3,TGTGCCAGCAGCCCACGTATTGACGGGGGGCGCACAGATACGCAGTATTTT,CASSPRIDGGRTDTQYF
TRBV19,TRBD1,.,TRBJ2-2,TGTGCCAGTAGTGGACAGGGGACCGGGGAGCTGTTTTTT,CASSGQGTGELFF
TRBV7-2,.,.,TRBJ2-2,TGTGCCAGCAGCTTACAAAGCCTTAACACCGGGGAGCTGTTTTTT,CASSLQSLNTGELFF
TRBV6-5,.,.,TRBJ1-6,TGTGCCAGCAGTACCTACGCTTTGGATGGCTCACCCCTCCACTTT,CASSTYALDGSPLHF
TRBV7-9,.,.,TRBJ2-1,TGTGCCAGCAGCCCGAGCGCTGTGGGGCAGTTCTTC,CASSPSAVGQFF
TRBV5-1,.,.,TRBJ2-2,TGCGCCAGCAGCTTCGGCGGGCCGAACACCGGGGAGCTGTTTTTT,CASSFGGPNTGELFF
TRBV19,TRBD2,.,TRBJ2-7,TGTGCCAGTAGTTCATCTAGCGGGGCGCGCCACGAGCAGTACTTC,CASSSSSGARHEQYF
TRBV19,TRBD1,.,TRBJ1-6,TGTGCCAGTAGCCGCGGGGGACAGATTAATTCACCCCTCCACTTT,CASSRGGQINSPLHF
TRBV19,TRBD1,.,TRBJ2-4,TGTGCCAGTAGCACGACAGGGGCGGACATTCAGTACTTC,CASSTTGADIQYF
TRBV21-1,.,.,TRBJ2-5,TGTGCCAGCACCTCCTATGGTTCGCAAAGCCAAGAGACCCAGTACTTC,CASTSYGSQSQETQYF
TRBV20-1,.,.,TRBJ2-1,TGCAGTGCTAGTGCGGGGTCACAAAGAGGTCACAATGAGCAGTTCTTC,CSASAGSQRGHNEQFF
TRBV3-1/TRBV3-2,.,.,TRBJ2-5,TGTGCCAGCAGCCAAGGGCTAGCGTACCAAGACACCCAGTACTTC,CASSQGLAYQDTQYF
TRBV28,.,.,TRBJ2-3,TGTGCCAGCAGCTCTCCACGGGGCACCCAAACAGTTACGCAGTATTTT,CASSSPRGTQTVTQYF
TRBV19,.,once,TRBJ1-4,TGTGCCAGTAGCCCCCTGGACAGTAATGAAAAACTGTTTTTT,CASSPLDSNEKLFF
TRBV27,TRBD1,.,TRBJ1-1,TGTGCCAGCAGTCTACAGGGGGCGAGAGGTGAAGCTTTCTTT,CASSLQGARGEAFF
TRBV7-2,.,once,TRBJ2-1,TGTGCCAGCAGCCCGCGACAGGTTCGGAACAATGAGCAGTTCTTC,CASSPRQVRNNEQFF
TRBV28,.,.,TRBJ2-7,TGTGCCAGCAGTTTTTCCGGGGCGTCCTACGAGCAGTACTTC,CASSFSGASYEQYF
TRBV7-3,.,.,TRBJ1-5,TGTGCCAGCAGCGCCGGGGATCAGCCCCAGCATTTT,CASSAGDQPQHF
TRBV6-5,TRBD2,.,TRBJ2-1,TGTGCCAGCAGATCAGGGACTAGCGGGACGGTCGGCCAGTTCTTC,CASRSGTSGTVGQFF
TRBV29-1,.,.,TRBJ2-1,TGCAGCGTCGGGCGGGCAGGTAACAATGAGCAGTTCTTC,CSVGRAGNNEQFF